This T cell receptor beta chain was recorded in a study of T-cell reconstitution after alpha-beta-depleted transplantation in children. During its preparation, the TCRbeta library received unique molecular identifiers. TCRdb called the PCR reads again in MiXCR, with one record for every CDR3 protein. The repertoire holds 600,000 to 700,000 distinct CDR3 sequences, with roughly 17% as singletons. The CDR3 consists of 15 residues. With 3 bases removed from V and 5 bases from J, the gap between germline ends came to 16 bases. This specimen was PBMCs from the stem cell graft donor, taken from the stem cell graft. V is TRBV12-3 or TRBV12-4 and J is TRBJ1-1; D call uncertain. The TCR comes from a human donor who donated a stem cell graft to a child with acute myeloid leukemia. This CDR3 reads CASSFRTGSRTEAFF. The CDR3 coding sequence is TGTGCCAGCAGTTTTAGAACGGGGAGTCGGACTGAAGCTTTCTTT.